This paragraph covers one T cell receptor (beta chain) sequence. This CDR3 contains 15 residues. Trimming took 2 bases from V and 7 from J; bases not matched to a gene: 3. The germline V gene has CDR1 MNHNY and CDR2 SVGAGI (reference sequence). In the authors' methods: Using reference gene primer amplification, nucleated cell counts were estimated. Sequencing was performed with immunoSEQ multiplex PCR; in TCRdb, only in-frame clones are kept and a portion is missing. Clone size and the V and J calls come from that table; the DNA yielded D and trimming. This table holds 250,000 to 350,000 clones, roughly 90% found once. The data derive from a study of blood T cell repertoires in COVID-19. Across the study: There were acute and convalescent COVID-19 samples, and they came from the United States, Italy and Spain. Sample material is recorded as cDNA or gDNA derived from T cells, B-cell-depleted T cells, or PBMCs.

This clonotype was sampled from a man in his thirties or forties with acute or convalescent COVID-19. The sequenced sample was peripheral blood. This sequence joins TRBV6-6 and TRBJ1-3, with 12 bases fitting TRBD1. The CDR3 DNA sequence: TGTGCCAGCAGTTACATGGGACAGGGGGCTAACACCATATATTTT. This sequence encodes CASSYMGQGANTIYF.